The present entry profiles one TCR beta chain with its context. This entry comes from a study of radiotherapy plus CTLA-4 blockade in lung cancer. Looking at the study overall: With 31% of patients having disease control, objective responses were seen in about 17%.

Repertoires were generated with immunoSEQ multiplex PCR, while TCRdb's copy carries only in-frame clones and drops some. Of some 37,000 clones in the sample, 60% to 75% were seen once. This CDR3 has 13 residues. After removal of 3 bases from V and 5 bases from J, the junction contained 4 bases not matched to a gene. Germline V CDR1 and CDR2: SGHRS, YFSETQ. Patients in the study, people with chemo-refractory metastatic non-small-cell lung cancer, received focal radiation plus ipilimumab CTLA-4 blockade. V gene TRBV5-1 combines with J gene TRBJ1-2; 7 bases match TRBD1. This clonotype was sampled from a human donor with non-small cell lung cancer who had stable disease on radiotherapy plus ipilimumab. This material consisted of peripheral blood, taken from a patient treated with radiotherapy plus ipilimumab. The DNA of the CDR3 is TGCGCCAGCAGCTCGGTGACAGGGTATGGCTACACCTTC. It yields the protein CASSSVTGYGYTF.